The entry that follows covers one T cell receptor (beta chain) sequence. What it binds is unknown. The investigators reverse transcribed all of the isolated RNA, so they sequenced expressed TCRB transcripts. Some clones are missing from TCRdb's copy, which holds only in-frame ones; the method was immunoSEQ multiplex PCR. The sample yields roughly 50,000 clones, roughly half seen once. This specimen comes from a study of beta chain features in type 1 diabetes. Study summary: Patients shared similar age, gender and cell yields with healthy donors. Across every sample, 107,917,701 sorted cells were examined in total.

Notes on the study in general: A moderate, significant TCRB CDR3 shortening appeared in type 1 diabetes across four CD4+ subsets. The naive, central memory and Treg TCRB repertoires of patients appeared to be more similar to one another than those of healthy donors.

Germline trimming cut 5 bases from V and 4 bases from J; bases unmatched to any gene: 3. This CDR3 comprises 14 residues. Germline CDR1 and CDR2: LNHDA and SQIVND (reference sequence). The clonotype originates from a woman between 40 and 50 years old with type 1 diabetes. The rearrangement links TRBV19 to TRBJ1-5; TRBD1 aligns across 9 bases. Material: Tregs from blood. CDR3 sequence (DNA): TGTGCCAGTAGTGTGGGACAGGGAAATCAGCCCCAGCATTTT. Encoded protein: CASSVGQGNQPQHF.